This TCR beta chain is drawn from a study of blood T cell repertoires in COVID-19. The overall study: From T cells, B-cell-depleted T cells, or PBMCs came the material, which was cDNA or gDNA.

This clone has just one count. Original analysis: By means of reference gene primer amplification, nucleated cell counts were estimated. Assay: immunoSEQ multiplex PCR; the TCRdb copy retains only in-frame clones and omits some. The V and J calls and clone size come from that table; D and trimming were worked out from the DNA. The sample shows roughly 230,000 clones, around 83% of them seen only once. The germline CDR1 and CDR2 sequences are GTSNPN and SVGIG (reference sequence). The CDR3 runs to 15 residues. V dropped 2 bases and J dropped 4; count of bases not matched to a gene: 8. This clonotype originated in a man aged 40-55 years with active or convalescent COVID-19. Source material: peripheral blood. V and J are TRBV30 and TRBJ2-4, with 7 nucleotides matching TRBD1. CDR3 DNA: TGTGCCTGGAGTCCCCGGGACAGAGTAAAAAACATTCAGTACTTC. Translated, it gives CAWSPRDRVKNIQYF.